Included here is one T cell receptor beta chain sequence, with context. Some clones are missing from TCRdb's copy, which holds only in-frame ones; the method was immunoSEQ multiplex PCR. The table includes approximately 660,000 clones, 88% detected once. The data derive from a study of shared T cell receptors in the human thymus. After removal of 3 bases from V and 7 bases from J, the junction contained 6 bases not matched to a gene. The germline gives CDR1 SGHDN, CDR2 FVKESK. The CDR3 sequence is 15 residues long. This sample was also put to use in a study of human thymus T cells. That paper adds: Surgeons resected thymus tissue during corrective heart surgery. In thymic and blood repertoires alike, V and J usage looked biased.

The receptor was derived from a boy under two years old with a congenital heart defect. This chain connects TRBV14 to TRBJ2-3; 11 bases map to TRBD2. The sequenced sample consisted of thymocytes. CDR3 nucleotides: TGTGCCAGCAGCCAGATACTAGCGGGAGTGTATACGCAGTATTTT. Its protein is CASSQILAGVYTQYF.